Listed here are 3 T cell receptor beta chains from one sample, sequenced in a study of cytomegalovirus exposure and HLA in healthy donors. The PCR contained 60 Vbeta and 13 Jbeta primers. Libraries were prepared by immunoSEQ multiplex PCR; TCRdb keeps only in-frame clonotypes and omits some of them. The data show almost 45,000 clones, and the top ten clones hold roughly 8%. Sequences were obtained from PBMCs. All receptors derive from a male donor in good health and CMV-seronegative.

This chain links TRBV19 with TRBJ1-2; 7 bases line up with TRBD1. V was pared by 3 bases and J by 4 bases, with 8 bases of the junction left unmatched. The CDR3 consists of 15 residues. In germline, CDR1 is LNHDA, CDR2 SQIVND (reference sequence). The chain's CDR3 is CASSINRQGFYGYTF. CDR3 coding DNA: TGTGCCAGTAGTATTAACCGACAGGGATTCTATGGCTACACCTTC.

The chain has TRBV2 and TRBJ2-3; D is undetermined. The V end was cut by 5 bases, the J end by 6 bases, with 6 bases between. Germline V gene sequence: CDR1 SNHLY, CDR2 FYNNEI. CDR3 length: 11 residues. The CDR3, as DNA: TGTGCCAGCAGTACCGAGGATACGCAGTATTTT. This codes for CASSTEDTQYF.

CDR3 protein: CASSPVPSGKNIATSQFF. In DNA, the CDR3 is TGTGCCAGCTCACCGGTCCCTAGCGGGAAAAATATTGCCACCTCTCAGTTCTTC. V and J are TRBV18 and TRBJ2-1; 9 bases match TRBD2. V shed 3 bases and J 13 bases; nucleotides not matched to a gene: 22. CDR1 and CDR2 (germline): KGHSH, LQKENI. This CDR3 is 18 amino acids long. Full variable domain (missing parts from reference TRBV18 and TRBJ2-1): NAGVMQNPRHLVRRRGQEARLRCSPMKGHSHVYWYRQLPEEGLKFMVYLQKENIIDESGMPKERFSAEFPKEGPSILRIQQVVRGDSAAYFCASSPVPSGKNIATSQFFGPGTRLTVL.